This is a list of T cell receptor beta chains from one sample in a study of cytomegalovirus exposure and HLA in healthy donors. The repertoire was sequenced with immunoSEQ multiplex PCR; TCRdb's copy has only in-frame clones and lacks some. This sample's table has some 46,000 clones. Sequencing was carried out using PBMCs. The receptors derive from a male donor in good health and CMV-seronegative. Both conserved end residues are part of each CDR3. A D gene is named only where the DNA matches it firmly. A row's size may be missing; if present it is once, few, many or a size class.

TRBJ2-7 TRBV11-2 TRBD2 - TGTGCCAGCACCCCGACGGGCGGGAGCCTCCACGAGCAGTACTTC CASTPTGGSLHEQYF
TRBJ1-2 TRBV11-2 - - TGTGCCAGCAGCTTAGGCGTAGGGAGTGGCTACACCTTC CASSLGVGSGYTF
TRBJ2-3 TRBV19 - - TGTGCCAGTAGTAAGAGCGGCGGACCAGATACGCAGTATTTT CASSKSGGPDTQYF
TRBJ1-4 TRBV7-9 - - TGTGCCAGCAGCCGACGTGTGGGGGCGACTAATGAAAAACTGTTTTTT CASSRRVGATNEKLFF
TRBJ2-5 TRBV2 - - TGTGCCACCCAGGACTATAAAGAGACCCAGTACTTC CATQDYKETQYF
TRBJ2-7 TRBV6-6 TRBD2 - TGTGCCAGCAGTCGCGGAGGGACTACTTACGAGCAGTACTTC CASSRGGTTYEQYF
TRBJ1-4 TRBV2 - - TGTGCCAGCAATACAGGGTATGAAAAACTGTTTTTT CASNTGYEKLFF
TRBJ2-2 TRBV5-4 - - TGTGCCAGCAGCTTGGCCGCAGGTACCGGCGGGGAGCTGTTTTTT CASSLAAGTGGELFF
TRBJ2-1 TRBV11-3 - - TGTGCCAGCAGCCCCCGAAGGAGCTCCTACAATGAGCAGTTCTTC CASSPRRSSYNEQFF
TRBJ2-7 TRBV19 TRBD1 - TGTGCCAGTAGCTTAGGACAGGGCTTCTCCTACGAGCAGTACTTC CASSLGQGFSYEQYF
TRBJ1-5 TRBV6-6 - - TGTGCCAGCAGCACCGACAGTGGAGGCAATCAGCCCCAGCATTTT CASSTDSGGNQPQHF
TRBJ2-1 TRBV7-3 TRBD1 - TGTGCCAGCAGCTTTACAGGGGGCATTTACAATGAGCAGTTCTTC CASSFTGGIYNEQFF
TRBJ2-3 TRBV7-9 TRBD2 - TGTGCCAGCAGCCCCGGGACTAGGGATACGCAGTATTTT CASSPGTRDTQYF
TRBJ1-4 TRBV7-8 - - TGTGCCAGCAGCTTAAACCGGGAAAAACTGTTTTTT CASSLNREKLFF
TRBJ1-1 TRBV14 - - TGTGCCAGCAGCATTATCCTGAACACTGAAGCTTTCTTT CASSIILNTEAFF
TRBJ1-2 TRBV7-2 - - TGTGCCAGCAGCTCAGCAGGAGACAGCTATGGCTACACCTTC CASSSAGDSYGYTF
TRBJ1-5 TRBV18 - medium-sized TGTGCCAGCTCGCTACCGGGAGCCCAGCAGCCCCAGCATTTT CASSLPGAQQPQHF
TRBJ1-3 TRBV18 - - TGTGCCAGCTCGGAACAGGACTCTGGAAACACCATATATTTT CASSEQDSGNTIYF
TRBJ2-7 TRBV29-1 - - TGCAGCGTTAGTGGCGGGTCTTACTCCTACGAGCAGTACTTC CSVSGGSYSYEQYF
TRBJ2-1 TRBV6-1 TRBD2 - TGTGCCATTACTAGCGGGGTCTACAATGAGCAGTTCTTC CAITSGVYNEQFF
TRBJ2-5 TRBV5-1 TRBD1 - TGCGCCAGCAGCTTTGGACAGGGGGCGCCTGGAGAGACCCAGTACTTC CASSFGQGAPGETQYF
TRBJ2-2 TRBV6-1 - - TGTGCCAGCGGTATTCTTATAGACGGGGAGCTGTTTTTT CASGILIDGELFF
TRBJ2-3 TRBV28 - - TGTGCCAGCAAGAGAGGAAGGCACAGGTACACAGATACGCAGTATTTT CASKRGRHRYTDTQYF
TRBJ2-7 TRBV6-6 - - TGTGCCAGCAGTTACGTGGGCAGTAGCTCCTACGAGCAGTACTTC CASSYVGSSSYEQYF
TRBJ2-3 TRBV7-6 - - TGTGCCAGCAGCTCACTCCCCACAGATACGCAGTATTTT CASSSLPTDTQYF
TRBJ1-1 TRBV29-1 - - TGCAGCGTGCTAAATTGGAGCGAAGCTTTCTTT CSVLNWSEAFF
TRBJ1-5 TRBV19 - - TGTGCCAGTAGTATTGAGGGGGTTGGCAATCAGCCCCAGCATTTT CASSIEGVGNQPQHF
TRBJ1-1 TRBV7-2 - - TGTGCCAGCAGGTTAATTCAGGTGAACACTGAAGCTTTCTTT CASRLIQVNTEAFF
TRBJ2-1 TRBV5-4 TRBD2 - TGTGCCAGCGCAGGCGGGAGCGCTTCCTACAATGAGCAGTTCTTC CASAGGSASYNEQFF
TRBJ1-2 TRBV5-4 TRBD1 - TGTGCCAGCAGCTTCCCGACAGGGACTAACTATGGCTACACCTTC CASSFPTGTNYGYTF
TRBJ2-3 TRBV12-5 TRBD2 - TGTGCTAGTGGTTTGGTTGGGGGGGACACAGATACGCAGTATTTT CASGLVGGDTDTQYF
TRBJ1-6 TRBV4-2 - - TGTGCCAGCAGACCGGGACTTAACTATAATTCACCCCTCCACTTT CASRPGLNYNSPLHF
TRBJ1-2 TRBV20-1 - - TGCAGTGCTAGGGCGGAGGGCTACACCTTC CSARAEGYTF
TRBJ2-2 TRBV28 TRBD1 - TGTGCCAGCAAGACAGGGGGTACCGGGGAGCTGTTTTTT CASKTGGTGELFF
TRBJ1-4 TRBV19 - - TGTGCCAGTAGTTTTGAATCTGGACACCCCGCTCTGGAGGAAAAACTGTTTTTT CASSFESGHPALEEKLFF
TRBJ1-5 TRBV28 - - TGTGCCAGCACTACACAGTACAATCAGCCCCAGCATTTT CASTTQYNQPQHF
TRBJ1-2 TRBV7-9 - - TGTGCCAGCAGCCCCTCGACGGGGACTAACTATGGCTACACCTTC CASSPSTGTNYGYTF